This passage covers 16 T cell receptor beta chains from one sample sequenced in a study of blood T cell repertoires in COVID-19 (dated by TCRdb to 2020 to 2022). The protocol used for the library was the immunoSEQ multiplex PCR assay. TCRdb obtained this table from immuneACCESS and retained in-frame rearrangements with V and J assigned. These tables miss some clones; where compared with another copy, unresolved V genes account for less than half of the shortfall, and the remainder is unexplained. The table for this sample lists 300,000 to 400,000 clones; around 86% of them were counted only once. 4% to 6% of the sample lies in the top ten. Sequenced sample: PBMCs or T cells enriched from blood (not recorded which). The receptors shown here come from a man aged 60 to 69 who had recovered from COVID-19.

The CDR3 DNA is TGTGCCAGCAAACAGGAGGGGAATGAGCAGTTCTTC. Residues: CASKQEGNEQFF. The chain is built from TRBV2 and TRBJ2-1, with a tentative D call TRBD2 (6 bases). Germline loops: CDR1 SNHLY, CDR2 FYNNEI. CDR3 length: 12 residues. Trimming stripped 7 bases from V and 7 bases from J, with 11 bases between.

This chain uses TRBV6-2 or TRBV6-3 with TRBJ2-7; tentatively, D is TRBD2 (6 bases). The V and J ends lost 0 bases and 4 bases respectively, with 19 bases between them. This CDR3 has 17 amino acids. Per germline, CDR1 MNHEY and CDR2 SVGEGT. The DNA of the CDR3 is TGTGCCAGCAGTTACTCGATAGACTACGGGGGACGATACGAGCAGTACTTC. Protein product: CASSYSIDYGGRYEQYF.

The rearrangement links TRBV5-4 to TRBJ2-2, with 7 bases identical to TRBD1. CDR3 size: 15 residues. V trimming: 1 base; J trimming: 6 bases; junction bases outside the gene matches: 6. Germline V gives CDR1 SGHNT, CDR2 YYREEE (reference sequence). The CDR3 loop reads CASSLRQGVAGELFF. CDR3 nucleotides: TGTGCCAGCAGCTTGCGGCAGGGGGTCGCCGGGGAGCTGTTTTTT.

The V call is TRBV28, the J call TRBJ1-4; TRBD1 agrees at 9 bases. CDR3 length: 15 amino acids. Germline V gene sequence: CDR1 MDHEN, CDR2 SYDVKM. V lost 2 bases, J lost 6 bases, and 4 bases stayed unmatched. This CDR3 reads CASSLGTGLYEKLFF. CDR3 sequence (DNA): TGTGCCAGCAGTTTAGGGACAGGGTTGTATGAAAAACTGTTTTTT.

CDR3 loop: CASSPGQVQPQHF. The CDR3 DNA is TGTGCCAGCAGCCCCGGACAGGTTCAGCCCCAGCATTTT. The V gene is TRBV16, the J gene TRBJ1-5; TRBD1 matches at 7 bases. Germline V CDR1 and CDR2: KGHSY, FQNENV. Unmatched junction bases numbered 3, after V lost 4 bases and J lost 6 bases. The CDR3 has 13 residues.

The chain links TRBV10-1 to TRBJ2-7, with 7 positions matching TRBD2. This CDR3 region has 16 residues. CDR1 and CDR2 (germline): WNHNN, SYGVQD (reference sequence). V lost 3 bases, J lost 2 bases, and 10 bases stayed unmatched. DNA of the CDR3: TGCGCCAGCAGTGATGTAGGCGGGAGCGTCCCCTACGAGCAGTACTTC. Protein sequence: CASSDVGGSVPYEQYF.

The chain is built from TRBV5-1 and TRBJ1-1; 12 bases line up with TRBD1. Germline V gives CDR1 SGHRS, CDR2 YFSETQ. This CDR3 is 15 amino acids long. The V segment lost 3 bases and the J segment 6 bases; nucleotides outside the gene matches: 6. CDR3 sequence: CASSWGTGGVPEAFF. The CDR3, as DNA: TGCGCCAGCAGCTGGGGGACAGGGGGCGTTCCTGAAGCTTTCTTT.

The chain joins TRBV5-1 to TRBJ2-2; TRBD1 matches 7 bases. Per germline, CDR1 SGHRS and CDR2 YFSETQ. The CDR3 length is 15 residues. Trimming took 4 bases from V and 4 from J; bases not matched to a gene: 7. CDR3 protein: CASSTRQGSTGELFF. CDR3 sequence (DNA): TGCGCCAGCAGCACTCGACAGGGAAGCACCGGGGAGCTGTTTTTT.

This clone was counted once. The CDR3 DNA reads as TGTGCCAGCAGCAGACTATACTCCTACAATGAGCAGTTCTTC. Translated: CASSRLYSYNEQFF. The V and J genes are TRBV7-2 and TRBJ2-1; the D gene is possibly TRBD2 (5 bases). The CDR3 consists of 14 residues. Trimming pared 5 bases from V and 0 bases from J, leaving 8 bases between. Germline values: CDR1 SGHTA, CDR2 FQGNSA.

The rearrangement uses TRBV21-1 and TRBJ2-3; the table's D gene call, TRBD2, was not cross checked with the DNA. TRBV21-1 is flagged as a pseudogene. The CDR3 covers 16 residues. The CDR3 loop reads CASRRTSGPSTDTQYF. CDR3 coding DNA: TGTGCCAGCAGACGGACTAGCGGGCCAAGCACAGATACGCAGTATTTT.

The chain couples TRBV28 to TRBJ1-4, with D perhaps matching TRBD1 (6 bases). Germline V gives CDR1 MDHEN, CDR2 SYDVKM. This CDR3 is built from 15 residues. V dropped 5 bases and J dropped 7 bases, with 17 bases sitting between them. In DNA form, the CDR3 reads TGTGCCAGCAGTCTAACGACAGGATTGGGTGAAAAACTGTTTTTT. Translating it yields CASSLTTGLGEKLFF.

J is TRBJ1-5 and V is TRBV27, with TRBD1 matching over 9 bases. Germline V lookup: CDR1 MNHEY, CDR2 SMNVEV (reference sequence). J lost 4 bases, V lost 5 bases, and 3 bases had no gene match. The CDR3 is 14 residues long. The CDR3 reads CASSGTGTNQPQHF. The CDR3 DNA follows: TGTGCCAGCAGTGGGACAGGGACTAATCAGCCCCAGCATTTT.

V gene TRBV30 combines with J gene TRBJ2-5; 7 bases agree with TRBD2. From germline, CDR1 is GTSNPN and CDR2 SVGIG (reference sequence). V dropped 0 bases and J dropped 2; count of bases not matched to a gene: 6. The CDR3 consists of 15 residues. The CDR3 nucleotides read TGTGCCTGGAGTGTACTAGCGAATTGGCAAGAGACCCAGTACTTC. This sequence encodes CAWSVLANWQETQYF.

The table lists this clone with a few counts. This chain connects TRBV7-8 to TRBJ1-5, with 8 bases lining up with TRBD1. Per the germline V gene, CDR1 is SGHVS and CDR2 is FQNEAQ. The CDR3 covers 16 residues. Trimming at V came to 5 bases and at J to 0 bases, leaving 6 bases not matched to a gene. The CDR3 sequence: CASSRQGLNSNQPQHF. CDR3 nucleotide sequence: TGTGCCAGCAGCAGACAGGGGTTGAATAGCAATCAGCCCCAGCATTTT. Looking up the rest from reference TRBV7-8 and TRBJ1-5 gives the full variable domain: GAGVSQSPRYKVAKRGQDVALRCDPISGHVSLFWYQQALGQGPEFLTYFQNEAQLDKSGLPSDRFFAERPEGSVSTLKIQRTQQEDSAVYLCASSRQGLNSNQPQHFGDGTRLSIL.

The chain has TRBV28 and TRBJ2-5; weak D call: TRBD2 (6 bases). Germline V gene lookup returns CDR1 MDHEN and CDR2 SYDVKM. This CDR3 comprises 16 residues. V dropped 2 bases and J dropped 5 bases, with 18 bases sitting between them. This CDR3 is CASSLRRVSLLETQYF. Written as DNA, the CDR3 is TGTGCCAGCAGTTTACGGAGGGTATCATTGTTGGAGACCCAGTACTTC.

The V and J genes are TRBV3-1 (or the pseudogene TRBV3-2) and TRBJ2-7; the match to TRBD2 covers 11 bases. The length of the CDR3 is 16 residues. Germline CDR1 is LGHDT and CDR2 is YNNKEL (reference sequence). V shed 4 bases and J 1 base; nucleotides not matched to a gene: 6. The CDR3: CASSPMGLAESYEQYF. Here the CDR3 DNA reads TGTGCCAGCAGCCCGATGGGACTAGCGGAGTCCTACGAGCAGTACTTC.